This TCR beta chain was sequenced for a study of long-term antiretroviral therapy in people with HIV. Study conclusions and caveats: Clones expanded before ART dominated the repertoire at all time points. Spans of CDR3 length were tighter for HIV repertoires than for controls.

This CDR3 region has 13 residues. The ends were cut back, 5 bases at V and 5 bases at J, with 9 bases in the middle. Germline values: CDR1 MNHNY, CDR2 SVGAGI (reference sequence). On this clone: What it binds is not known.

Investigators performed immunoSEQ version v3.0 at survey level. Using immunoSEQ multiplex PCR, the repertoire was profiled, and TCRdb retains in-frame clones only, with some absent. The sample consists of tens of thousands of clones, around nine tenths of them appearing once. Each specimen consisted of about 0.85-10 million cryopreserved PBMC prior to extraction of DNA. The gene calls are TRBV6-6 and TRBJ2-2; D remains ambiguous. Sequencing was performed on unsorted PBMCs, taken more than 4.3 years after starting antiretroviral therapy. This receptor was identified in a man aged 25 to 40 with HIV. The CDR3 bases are TGTGCCAGCAGTACCGAAGGTACCGGGGAGCTGTTTTTT. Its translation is CASSTEGTGELFF.